These T cell receptor beta chains were read from a single sample in a study of type 1 regulatory T cells. MiXCR, run by TCRdb on the reads, gives a single entry per CDR3 protein. This table has about 14,000 distinct CDR3 sequences, around 15% appearing once. Their recognized antigens are unknown. Sequencing input: cultured T cells, either the whole culture or a sorted T cell fraction (not recorded which). Receptors originate from a human donor in good health. CDR3s leave out the opening cysteine and the closing phenylalanine or tryptophan.

>TRBJ1-1|9|TRBV5-1
ASSLFGEAF
>TRBJ1-1|10|TRBV20-1
SAPQQGPRAF
>TRBJ2-1|13|TRBV7-7
ASSRSPGESNEQF
>TRBJ2-1|14|TRBV15
ATSRDDGGAYNEQF
>TRBJ2-7|11|TRBV25-1
ASSQAGLEEQY
>TRBJ2-7|12|TRBV5-1
ASSFWDSAYEQY
>TRBJ2-7|10|TRBV7-3
ASGPSSYEQY
>TRBJ2-3|9|TRBV9
AATSRGTQY
>TRBJ2-2|12|TRBV7-2
ASSLAPGTGELF
>TRBJ2-1|10|TRBV29-1
SVDRGSNEQF
>TRBJ2-5|12|TRBV20-1
STTLAGAQETQY
>TRBJ2-7|12|TRBV27
ASSFIPLVYEQY
>TRBJ2-1|8|TRBV20-1
NATSNEQF
>TRBJ1-1|12|TRBV5-1
ASSLIEASTEAF
>TRBJ2-3|11|TRBV20-1
SARWTGSDTQY
>TRBJ2-2|10|TRBV10-3
AISRNTRELF
>TRBJ2-7|12|TRBV5-6
ATPLAGEIDEQY
>TRBJ2-7|10|TRBV27
ASSLSFLEQY
>TRBJ2-5|14|TRBV7-2
ASSLRTGGKGETQY
>TRBJ1-1|11|TRBV28
ASSGILGTEAF
>TRBJ1-6|12|TRBV6-5
ASRETGSGSPLH
>TRBJ1-4|11|TRBV7-2
ASQRATNEKLF
>TRBJ2-5|12|TRBV2
ASSFTSGGETQY
>TRBJ2-1|12|TRBV7-3
ASSSNPASGSQF
>TRBJ2-1|12|TRBV9
TSSVGSSYNEQF
>TRBJ2-7|10|TRBV12-3/TRBV12-4
ASSWGAGEQY
>TRBJ2-1|12|TRBV9
ASSVWTSDHEQF
>TRBJ2-5|13|TRBV7-8
ASSIQTWGQETQY
>TRBJ2-1|12|TRBV7-3
ASSMGGLYNEQF
>TRBJ2-3|14|TRBV6-5
ASSYGVAGFTDTQY
>TRBJ2-1|12|TRBV5-5
ASSLAGTQGGEF
>TRBJ2-3|12|TRBV11-2
ASSLDGGGDTQY
>TRBJ2-7|11|TRBV28
ASSLPSNVEQY
>TRBJ2-1|13|TRBV5-1
ASSFRTGGGNEQF
>TRBJ2-7|10|TRBV30
AGGRGAHEQY
>TRBJ2-1|13|TRBV10-3
AISESMGVRNEQF